These 2 T cell receptor beta chains share one sample of origin, sequenced in a study of response to subunit inactivated influenza vaccine. TCRdb re-analysed the RT-PCR reads in MiXCR, keeping a single row per CDR3 protein. The sample holds 560,000 or so distinct CDR3 sequences, 6.5% to 8% seen once. The sample was PBMCs from blood, taken less than 25 months after vaccination. Every receptor here comes from a man between 50 and 69 years old who received an inactivated influenza vaccine.

This clonotype was observed at least ten times. The chain is built from TRBV4-3 and TRBJ2-2, with D perhaps TRBD1 or TRBD2 (6 bases each). The length of the CDR3 is 16 residues. Deletions cut 0 bases from V and 7 bases from J, with 15 bases between. CDR1 and CDR2 from the germline V gene are LGHNA and YSLEER. CDR3 coding DNA: TGCGCCAGCAGCCAAGACGGGGGCGCCCAGGTCGGGGAGCTGTTTTTT. This codes for CASSQDGGAQVGELFF.

This clonotype came up a few times. V usage is TRBV28 and J usage is TRBJ2-7; tentatively, D is TRBD2 (5 bases). The V end was cut by 6 bases, the J end by 4 bases, with 16 bases between. This CDR3 contains 14 residues. Germline V gene lookup returns CDR1 MDHEN and CDR2 SYDVKM. CDR3 DNA sequence: TGTGCCAGCAGAGATCGGGGTAGTCGGTACGAGCAGTACTTC. Translated: CASRDRGSRYEQYF.